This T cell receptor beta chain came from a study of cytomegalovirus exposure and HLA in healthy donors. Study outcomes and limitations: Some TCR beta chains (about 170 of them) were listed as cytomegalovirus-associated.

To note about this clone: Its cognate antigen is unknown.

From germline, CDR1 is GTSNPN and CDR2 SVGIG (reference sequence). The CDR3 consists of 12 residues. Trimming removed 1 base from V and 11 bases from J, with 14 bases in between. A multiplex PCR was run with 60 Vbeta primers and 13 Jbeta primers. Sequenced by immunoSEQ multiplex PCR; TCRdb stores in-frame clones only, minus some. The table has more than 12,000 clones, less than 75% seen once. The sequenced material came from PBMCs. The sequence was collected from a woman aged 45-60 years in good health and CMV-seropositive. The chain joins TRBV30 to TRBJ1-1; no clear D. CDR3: CAWSAVEPGAFF. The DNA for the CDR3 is TGTGCCTGGAGTGCCGTAGAGCCCGGGGCTTTCTTT.